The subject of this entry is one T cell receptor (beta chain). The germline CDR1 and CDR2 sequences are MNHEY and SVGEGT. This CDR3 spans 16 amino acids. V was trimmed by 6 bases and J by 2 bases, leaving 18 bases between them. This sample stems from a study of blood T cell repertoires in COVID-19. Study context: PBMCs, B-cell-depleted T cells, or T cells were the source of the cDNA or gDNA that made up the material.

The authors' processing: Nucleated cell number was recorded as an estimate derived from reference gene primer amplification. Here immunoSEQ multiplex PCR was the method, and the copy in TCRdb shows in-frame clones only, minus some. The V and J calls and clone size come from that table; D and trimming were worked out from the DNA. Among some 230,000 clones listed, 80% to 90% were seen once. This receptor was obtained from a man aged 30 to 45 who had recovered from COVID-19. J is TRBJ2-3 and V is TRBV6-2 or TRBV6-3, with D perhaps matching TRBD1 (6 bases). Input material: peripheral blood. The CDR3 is CASSRPVRGITDTQYF. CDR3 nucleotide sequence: TGTGCCAGCAGCCGGCCTGTGAGGGGGATCACAGATACGCAGTATTTT.